This record looks at one T cell receptor beta chain sequence and its context. The data derive from a study of shared clonotypes between healthy human individuals. Libraries were prepared by immunoSEQ multiplex PCR; TCRdb keeps only in-frame clonotypes and omits some of them. This sample has over 1.5 million clones, with 95% to 99% found just once. Germline V gives CDR1 SGHRS, CDR2 YFSETQ. With 3 bases clipped from V and 2 bases from J, the junction kept 4 bases outside the gene matches. The CDR3 spans 15 residues. The specimen was naive CD4+ T cells sorted from blood. The subset was: CD45RA+ positively selected. The source of this sequence is a man aged 25-40 years in good health. The chain combines TRBV5-1 with TRBJ2-3, with 9 bases identical to TRBD2. CDR3 residues: CASSYSGSVTDTQYF. The CDR3 DNA is TGCGCCAGCAGCTATAGCGGGAGCGTCACAGATACGCAGTATTTT.